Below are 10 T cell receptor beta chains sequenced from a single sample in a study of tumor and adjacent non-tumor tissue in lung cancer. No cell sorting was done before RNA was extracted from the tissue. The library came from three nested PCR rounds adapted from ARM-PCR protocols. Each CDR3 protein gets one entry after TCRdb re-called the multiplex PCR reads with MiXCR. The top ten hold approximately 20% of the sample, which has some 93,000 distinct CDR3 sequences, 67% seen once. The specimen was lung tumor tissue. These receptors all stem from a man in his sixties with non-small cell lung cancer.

The CDR3 DNA is TGCAGTGGTCGTGACATAGTCACAGATACGCAGTATTTT. Translation: CSGRDIVTDTQYF. This rearrangement joins TRBV29-1 to TRBJ2-3; no clear D. Germline assignment: CDR1 SQVTM and CDR2 ANQGSEA. The CDR3 has 13 residues.

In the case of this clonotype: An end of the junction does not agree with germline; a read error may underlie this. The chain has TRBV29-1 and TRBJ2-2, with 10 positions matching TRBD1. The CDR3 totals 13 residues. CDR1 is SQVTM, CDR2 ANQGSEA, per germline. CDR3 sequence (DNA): TGCAGCGCGGACAGGGGGAACACTGGGGAGCTGTTATTT. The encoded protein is CSADRGNTGELLF.

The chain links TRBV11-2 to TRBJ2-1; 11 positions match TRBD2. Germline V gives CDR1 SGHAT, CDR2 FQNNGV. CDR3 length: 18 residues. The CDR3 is CASGRIAGGDSSYNEQFF. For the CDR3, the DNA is TGTGCTAGCGGCCGTATAGCGGGAGGGGATAGCTCATACAATGAGCAGTTCTTC. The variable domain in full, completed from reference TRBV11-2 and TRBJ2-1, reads EAGVAQSPRYKIIEKRQSVAFWCNPISGHATLYWYQQILGQGPKLLIQFQNNGVVDDSQLPKDRFSAERLKGVDSTLKIQPAKLEDSAVYLCASGRIAGGDSSYNEQFFGPGTRLTVL.

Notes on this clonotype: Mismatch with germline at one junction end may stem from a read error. The CDR3 spells CVSSQTGDEKLFF. CDR3 DNA sequence: TGTGTCAGCAGCCAGACAGGGGATGAAAAACTGTTTTTT. This chain links TRBV11-2 with TRBJ1-4; 8 positions agree with TRBD1. The V gene's germline CDR1 is SGHAT and CDR2 FQNNGV. This CDR3 is 13 amino acids long.

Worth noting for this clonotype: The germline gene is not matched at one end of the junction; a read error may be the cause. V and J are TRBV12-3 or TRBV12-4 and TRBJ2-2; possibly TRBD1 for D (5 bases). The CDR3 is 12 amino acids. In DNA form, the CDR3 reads TGTGCCAACAGTATTGGGGCCTGGGAGCTGTTTTTT. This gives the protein CANSIGAWELFF.

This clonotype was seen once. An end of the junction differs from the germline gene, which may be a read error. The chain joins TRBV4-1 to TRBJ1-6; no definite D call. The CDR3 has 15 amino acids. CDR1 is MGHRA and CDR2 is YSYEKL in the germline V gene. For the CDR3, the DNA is TGCGCCAACAGCCAAGGTATGTTGGTCCCTTCACCCCTCCACTTT. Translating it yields CANSQGMLVPSPLHF.

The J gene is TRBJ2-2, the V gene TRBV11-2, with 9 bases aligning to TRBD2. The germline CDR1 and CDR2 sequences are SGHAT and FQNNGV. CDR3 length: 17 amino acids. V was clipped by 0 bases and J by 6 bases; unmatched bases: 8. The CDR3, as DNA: TGTGCCAGCAGCTTAGATCTTGCGGGGGGGAGTGCCGGGGAGCTGTTTTTT. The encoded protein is CASSLDLAGGSAGELFF.

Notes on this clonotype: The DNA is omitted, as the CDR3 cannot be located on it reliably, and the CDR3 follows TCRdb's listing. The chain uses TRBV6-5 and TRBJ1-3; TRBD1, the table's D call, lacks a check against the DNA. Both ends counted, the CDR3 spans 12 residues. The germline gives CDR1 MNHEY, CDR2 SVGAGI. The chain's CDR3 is CVAQGNGNTICF.

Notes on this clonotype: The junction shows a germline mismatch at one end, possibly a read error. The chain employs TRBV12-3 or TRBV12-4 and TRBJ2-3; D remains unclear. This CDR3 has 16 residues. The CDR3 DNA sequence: TGTGTCAGCAGTGAGTGGGCGGTCCGTAGCACAGATACGCGGTATTTT. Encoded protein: CVSSEWAVRSTDTRYF.

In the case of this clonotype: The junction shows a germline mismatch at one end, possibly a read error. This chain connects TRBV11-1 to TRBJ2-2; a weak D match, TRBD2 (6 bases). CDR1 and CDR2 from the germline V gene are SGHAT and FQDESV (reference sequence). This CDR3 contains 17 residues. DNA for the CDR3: TGTGCCAGCAGCTTAAGTGCAATAGCGGCGAACACCGGGGAGCTGCTTTTT. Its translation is CASSLSAIAANTGELLF.